This entry concerns a single TCR beta chain. V gave up 5 bases and J gave up 4 bases; unmatched junction bases: 6. This CDR3 has 15 residues. In germline, CDR1 is SGHRS, CDR2 YFSETQ. Data came from immunoSEQ multiplex PCR; TCRdb stores just in-frame clones and leaves some out. The sample carries some 80,000 clones, around 85% recorded once. The sample is drawn from a study of OX40 agonist ivuxolimab in advanced cancers. The starting material was CD4+ or CD8+ T cells sorted from blood, obtained in a trial of the OX40 agonist ivuxolimab. The TCR was taken from an adult with an advanced solid tumor such as melanoma, head and neck, liver or kidney cancer. This chain joins TRBV5-1 and TRBJ2-5, with 12 bases identical to TRBD2. The CDR3 loop reads CASSSSGGVRETQYF. In DNA, the CDR3 is TGCGCCAGCAGTTCTAGCGGGGGGGTCAGAGAGACCCAGTACTTC. Complete variable domain (other parts from reference TRBV5-1 and TRBJ2-5): KAGVTQTPRYLIKTRGQQVTLSCSPISGHRSVSWYQQTPGQGLQFLFEYFSETQRNKGNFPGRFSGRQFSNSRSEMNVSTLELGDSALYLCASSSSGGVRETQYFGPGTRLLVL.